Presented here are 12 T cell receptor beta chains from one specimen sequenced in a study of chronic HIV infection and antiretroviral therapy. One entry per CDR3 protein, called by TCRdb with MiXCR from the 5' RACE reads. The top ten hold under 3% of the sample, which has just over 30,000 distinct CDR3 sequences, about 9.7% seen once. The sample was peripheral blood. These receptors were taken from an adult who had HIV and had not received antiretroviral therapy, or was an uninfected healthy control (not recorded which).

The gene calls are TRBV9 and TRBJ2-5; 8 bases are shared with TRBD2. The junction had 10 bases not matched to a gene; V was cut back by 2 bases and J by 4 bases. This CDR3 spans 16 amino acids. Germline assignment: CDR1 SGDLS and CDR2 YYNGEE. The CDR3 sequence: CASSVSPSGLVETQYF. The CDR3 DNA sequence: TGTGCCAGCAGCGTTTCGCCTAGCGGGTTAGTAGAGACCCAGTACTTC. Combining the CDR3 with reference TRBV9 and TRBJ2-5 gives the whole variable domain DSGVTQTPKHLITATGQRVTLRCSPRSGDLSVYWYQQSLDQGLQFLIQYYNGEERAKGNILERFSAQQFPDLHSELNLSSLELGDSALYFCASSVSPSGLVETQYFGPGTRLLVL.

This clonotype was recorded a few times. The chain is built from TRBV5-1 and TRBJ2-1, with 7 bases aligning to TRBD2. The CDR3 totals 15 residues. V trimming: 0 bases; J trimming: 8 bases; junction bases outside the gene matches: 8. The germline V gene has CDR1 SGHRS and CDR2 YFSETQ. The CDR3: CASSLGPSGLDEQFF. DNA of the CDR3: TGCGCCAGCAGCTTGGGGCCTAGCGGTTTGGATGAGCAGTTCTTC.

This clonotype was picked up a small number of times. The V and J genes are TRBV11-2 and TRBJ2-1, with 9 bases matching TRBD2. With 0 bases clipped from V and 2 bases from J, the junction kept 14 bases outside the gene matches. The CDR3 spans 20 residues. Germline CDR1 is SGHAT and CDR2 is FQNNGV. In DNA form, the CDR3 reads TGTGCCAGCAGCTTAGATGGTATTAGCGGGAGCCCTAATCCCTACAATGAGCAGTTCTTC. It encodes CASSLDGISGSPNPYNEQFF.

This clonotype was seen a handful of times. This sequence joins TRBV25-1 and TRBJ1-6, with 8 nucleotides matching TRBD1. CDR1 is MGHDK and CDR2 is SYGVNS in the germline V gene. The length of the CDR3 is 16 residues. V shed 2 bases, J shed 4 bases, and the junction held 4 bases outside the gene matches. For the CDR3, the DNA is TGTGCCAGCAGTGAAGAGACAGGGGAATATAATTCACCCCTCCACTTT. It translates to CASSEETGEYNSPLHF.

This clonotype has only a few counts. The V call is TRBV15, the J call TRBJ2-3; D is undetermined. Germline-derived CDR1 and CDR2 are LNHNV and YYDKDF (reference sequence). Trimming shortened V by 0 bases and J by 1 base, and 5 bases separated the two germline ends. The CDR3 spans 14 residues. The CDR3 DNA follows: TGTGCCACCAGCAGAGATGATGGCACAGATACGCAGTATTTT. Protein sequence: CATSRDDGTDTQYF. The variable domain in full, completed from reference TRBV15 and TRBJ2-3, reads DAMVIQNPRYQVTQFGKPVTLSCSQTLNHNVMYWYQQKSSQAPKLLFHYYDKDFNNEADTPDNFQSRRPNTSFCFLDIRSPGLGDTAMYLCATSRDDGTDTQYFGPGTRLTVL.

The genes are TRBV10-3 and TRBJ1-5; 10 bases fit TRBD1. The V segment lost 6 bases and the J segment 1 base; nucleotides outside the gene matches: 9. The CDR3 spans 17 residues. CDR1 is ENHRY, CDR2 SYGVKD, per germline. The CDR3 is CAISSGQGTRSNQPQHF. The CDR3 bases are TGTGCCATCAGCTCGGGACAGGGGACTAGGAGCAATCAGCCCCAGCATTTT.

The chain has TRBV4-1 and TRBJ2-7, with 7 bases aligning to TRBD1. This CDR3 comprises 14 residues. The germline gives CDR1 MGHRA, CDR2 YSYEKL. J was trimmed by 3 bases and V by 1 base; bases with no gene match: 3. CDR3 protein: CASSQVAGGYEQYF. The CDR3 nucleotides are TGCGCCAGCAGCCAAGTAGCAGGGGGCTACGAGCAGTACTTC.

This clonotype was found many times. The chain carries TRBV4-1 and TRBJ2-7, with a possible D match to TRBD2 (6 bases). The CDR3 covers 15 residues. Trimming took off 2 bases at V and 5 bases at J, with 16 bases between the two ends. Germline CDR1 and CDR2: MGHRA and YSYEKL. As DNA, the CDR3 is TGCGCCAGCAGCCAAATAGGACCGACTAGTAACGAGCAGTACTTC. Amino acid sequence: CASSQIGPTSNEQYF.

The V call is TRBV15, the J call TRBJ2-3, with TRBD1 identical over 7 bases. V was clipped by 0 bases and J by 5 bases; unmatched bases: 14. The CDR3 length is 18 residues. CDR1 and CDR2 (germline): LNHNV, YYDKDF (reference sequence). The CDR3 spells CATSRDSETGFRKDTQYF. The CDR3 DNA sequence: TGTGCCACCAGCAGAGATTCGGAGACAGGGTTCCGCAAAGATACGCAGTATTTT.

This chain uses TRBV4-1 with TRBJ1-5; D is unclear. This CDR3 contains 13 residues. With 0 bases removed from V and 4 bases from J, the gap between germline ends came to 4 bases. Germline values: CDR1 MGHRA, CDR2 YSYEKL. The chain's CDR3 is CASSQDVNQPQHF. CDR3 bases: TGCGCCAGCAGCCAAGATGTGAATCAGCCCCAGCATTTT.

This clonotype was detected only a few times. V usage is TRBV29-1 and J usage is TRBJ2-1, with TRBD2 identical over 8 bases. This CDR3 has 15 amino acids. The germline CDR1 and CDR2 sequences are SQVTM and ANQGSEA. V lost 3 bases and J lost 10; bases outside the gene matches: 14. CDR3: CSVDVAGLGFYEQFF. CDR3 DNA: TGCAGCGTTGATGTAGCGGGATTAGGATTTTACGAGCAGTTCTTC.

This clonotype occurred many times. The chain recombines TRBV29-1 with TRBJ2-3, with 9 bases lining up with TRBD1. The V and J ends lost 4 bases and 1 base, in that order; junction bases with no gene match: 0. Looked up from germline, CDR1 is SQVTM and CDR2 is ANQGSEA. The CDR3 loop spans 13 amino acids. CDR3 residues: CSVGQGGTDTQYF. The DNA for the CDR3 is TGCAGCGTTGGACAGGGGGGCACAGATACGCAGTATTTT.